These T cell receptor beta chains were read from a single sample in a study of blood T cell repertoires in COVID-19. Clones were sequenced by immunoSEQ multiplex PCR, and TCRdb holds only the in-frame ones, with some missing. The data show roughly 150,000 clones, roughly nine tenths seen once. Material for sequencing was peripheral blood. The source of these receptors is an older woman with acute or convalescent COVID-19. CDR3s include the opening cysteine and the closing phenylalanine or tryptophan. D genes are given only for firm matches.

V gene	D gene	J gene	CDR3 protein
TRBV30	TRBD1	TRBJ1-2	CAWIGQALGDYGYTF
TRBV4-2	.	TRBJ1-1	CASSPVGGNTEAFF
TRBV12-3/TRBV12-4	.	TRBJ1-1	CASSFQGNTEAFF
TRBV7-9	.	TRBJ1-2	CASNGGRFPNYGYTF
TRBV5-4	.	TRBJ1-1	CASSLTGGTEAFF
TRBV10-2	TRBD1	TRBJ1-3	CASSVGQTKGNTIYF
TRBV15	.	TRBJ2-5	CATSRRGQLQETQYF
TRBV27	.	TRBJ2-3	CASSSHAGDTQYF
TRBV15	TRBD1	TRBJ1-1	CATSRDRVRGTTEAFF
TRBV29-1	TRBD1	TRBJ1-1	CSVVRQGTNTEAFF
TRBV14	TRBD1	TRBJ2-3	CASSLGQGATDTQYF
TRBV14	.	TRBJ1-3	CASSSTGTGNTIYF
TRBV18	.	TRBJ2-3	CASSLLVDTQYF
TRBV6-2/TRBV6-3	TRBD1	TRBJ2-3	CASTPRTGITDTQYF
TRBV2	TRBD1	TRBJ1-1	CASSGGTGGSTEAFF
TRBV19	.	TRBJ1-5	CASTGQIHYQPQHF
TRBV7-3	.	TRBJ2-2	CASSPSGGLDTGELFF
TRBV6-5	.	TRBJ1-6	CASSYTGSENSPLHF
TRBV6-2/TRBV6-3	TRBD1	TRBJ1-5	CASSRGGQGANQPQHF
TRBV7-9	.	TRBJ1-1	CASKGGGSVNTEAFF